This T cell receptor beta chain was retrieved from a study of cytomegalovirus exposure and HLA in healthy donors. Whole-study findings and limits: Three CMV-associated chains were confirmed in vitro to be specific for CMV antigens.

Germline V gene sequence: CDR1 MRHNA, CDR2 SNTAGT. Trimming cost V 3 bases and J 5 bases, with 10 bases left between them. The CDR3 runs to 14 residues. This PCR relied on a set of 60 Vbeta primers and 13 Jbeta primers. In the authors' methods: It was a later analysis that counted around 85 million unique TCR beta chains, of which 8.5 million to 12 million were shared. Only in-frame clones appear in the TCRdb table, and some are missing; sequencing was by immunoSEQ multiplex PCR. That table gives V, J and clone size, and the DNA gave D and trimming. Its listing shows 55,000 or so clones. On this clone: Its specificity is not known.

The origin of this receptor is a woman in her fifties or sixties in good health and CMV-seropositive. Material: PBMCs. The rearrangement joins TRBV6-4 to TRBJ1-4; weak D call: TRBD1 (5 bases). CDR3 DNA sequence: TGTGCCAGCAGTGATGGACACCCGAATGAAAAACTGTTTTTT. Its protein is CASSDGHPNEKLFF.